The text below deals with one T cell receptor beta chain. Its binding antigen is unknown. No clone much larger than this one lies a single base away; base qualities are absent. Based on the germline V gene, the CDR1 and CDR2 sequences are MDHEN and SYDVKM. V loses 4 bases, J loses 4 bases, and the germline ends lie 10 bases apart. From its cysteine to its phenylalanine, the CDR3 spans 14 amino acids. The retained sequence is limited to the CDR3, 42 bases, with the frame set at the first base. The data were taken from a study of T cell responses to AZD1222 COVID-19 vaccine listed by TCRdb under 2021. The study in broad terms: AZD1222 recipients with second doses at about 4 weeks or about 12 weeks were pooled, because spike-specific TCR depth and breadth did not differ between schedules. A total of 230 to 250 trial participants underwent TCR sequencing, of whom 200 to 220 had received two doses of AZD1222 and around 25 had received two doses of the MenACWY control vaccine. Enrollment into the trials was organized by age into subgroups of 18-55, 56-69 and 70-plus years, and those subgroups contained roughly 160, 29 and 62 TCR-sequenced participants, respectively.

The CDR3 regions of human TCRbeta chains were analyzed by immunosequencing. The authors' pipeline ran thus. TCRs in the repertoires were matched against a reference library of SARS-CoV-2-specific TCRs that had been generated with the MIRA antigen-specificity platform. Breadth was defined as the fraction of unique TCRs that were SARS-CoV-2-associated, and depth was defined as the fraction of total T cells that were SARS-CoV-2-associated. Using the MIRA data, each spike-specific TCR was assigned both to the spike region to which the TCR was reactive and to a CD4 or CD8 class. Log10-transformed breadth and depth values were compared by one-way ANOVA with Sidak's multiple comparisons tests. TCRdb limited this immuneACCESS table to in-frame rearrangements with V and J called. A share of clones is missing; checked studies link under half to unresolved V genes, and the rest is unexplained. V, J and clone size were drawn from that table, and D and trimming were deduced from the DNA. In this sample the table shows about 170,000 clones, 75% to 95% of which occur a single time. Less than 1.6% of the sample lies in the top ten.

The full study reports these points: The whole spike protein was spanned by vaccine-associated CD4 TCRs, and dominant responses were seen in regions 160-218 and 743-854. Participants were mostly white British and included more females than males, and it was suggested by the authors that clonal diversity may have been underestimated. No day 14 peak-response samples were available, so repertoires were characterized only after the peak T cell response. Nearly half of unique spike-specific TCRs reportedly recognized epitopes outside regions mutated in the B.1.351 and B.1.1.7 variants. In the small 56-69-year group, the increase in depth fell short of significance, most likely because of low power. Spike-specific TCR breadth and depth rose significantly after two AZD1222 doses compared with day 0 and with MenACWY recipients. Only 5 to 7 AZD1222 recipients were SARS-CoV-2 seropositive at baseline, limiting conclusions about previously exposed vaccinees.

The intended sense of this specimen's time point label: baseline before first vaccination. Vaccinee samples came from UK trials COV001 and COV002, including a single-blind randomized controlled phase 2/3 trial of AZD1222 (ChAdOx1 nCoV-19) in healthy adults. For TCRbeta chain sequencing, PBMC samples from trial participants were taken at day 0 and at day 28 after the second dose. The source is an adult in good health. The chain joins TRBV28 to TRBJ1-4, with the D segment identity uncertain. The sample here was peripheral blood, taken on day 0 of AZD1222 vaccination. The bases are TGTGCCAGCAGTTCGGCCATCAATAATGAAAAACTGTTTTTT. It codes for CASSSAINNEKLFF.